One sample yielded the 27 T cell receptor beta chains listed below, sequenced in a study of blood T cell repertoires in COVID-19 (dated by TCRdb to about 2020). The method behind the library was the immunoSEQ multiplex PCR assay. Entries here come from immuneACCESS through TCRdb and include only in-frame sequences with V and J called. Some clones fail to appear in such tables; in the studies checked, an unresolved V gene covers under half of the shortfall, and the cause of the remainder is unknown. The sample has 20,000 to 30,000 clones on record, approximately 88% of them singletons. Roughly 22% of the sample is taken by the ten largest. Sequenced: peripheral blood. The receptors were gathered from a man between 65 and 85 years old in a cohort sampled during active COVID-19.

The CDR3 nucleotides read TGCAGCGTTGACAGGGGGCGGAACACTGAAGCTTTCTTT. Translation gives CSVDRGRNTEAFF. The chain carries TRBV29-1 and TRBJ1-1; 8 bases are a match to TRBD1. Trimming cost V 3 bases and J 1 base; bases outside gene matches: 1. This CDR3 spans 13 amino acids. Germline assignment: CDR1 SQVTM and CDR2 ANQGSEA.

This chain connects TRBV5-1 to TRBJ1-1; 7 bases match TRBD1. The CDR3 loop spans 14 amino acids. Per germline, CDR1 SGHRS and CDR2 YFSETQ. Trimming at V came to 5 bases and at J to 1 base, leaving 5 bases not matched to a gene. The CDR3 loop reads CASRTQGTNTEAFF. DNA for the CDR3: TGCGCCAGCAGGACACAGGGGACGAACACTGAAGCTTTCTTT.

The rearrangement joins TRBV19 to TRBJ1-3; 7 bases match TRBD1. Looked up from germline, CDR1 is LNHDA and CDR2 is SQIVND (reference sequence). Trimming removed 8 bases from V and 8 bases from J; junction bases left unmatched: 9. The CDR3 sequence is 13 residues long. The CDR3 is CASGSQGTDTIYF. The CDR3 DNA reads as TGTGCCAGTGGATCACAGGGGACTGACACCATATATTTT.

V usage is TRBV6-9 and J usage is TRBJ2-3, with 7 positions matching TRBD2. V trimming: 8 bases; J trimming: 6 bases; junction bases outside the gene matches: 17. The CDR3 is 16 amino acids. Germline loops: CDR1 MNHGY, CDR2 SVAAGI. CDR3 amino acids: CASGLPRRETPDTQYF. The CDR3 DNA reads as TGTGCCAGCGGATTACCTAGGCGGGAGACCCCGGATACGCAGTATTTT.

This chain links TRBV28 with TRBJ2-3; 11 positions agree with TRBD2. This CDR3 contains 18 residues. Germline V gene lookup returns CDR1 MDHEN and CDR2 SYDVKM. V lost 2 bases and J lost 8; bases outside the gene matches: 15. CDR3 in DNA: TGTGCCAGCAGTTTACATAAAATTGGACTAGCGGGCCACGGTACGCAGTATTTT. It codes for CASSLHKIGLAGHGTQYF.

This sequence joins TRBV24-1 and TRBJ2-7; the match to TRBD2 covers 8 bases. Germline CDR1 KGHDR, CDR2 SFDVKD. The CDR3 sequence is 13 residues long. J was trimmed by 7 bases and V by 9 bases; bases with no gene match: 10. This chain's CDR3 is CATAAGTRREQYF. The DNA of the CDR3 is TGTGCCACCGCCGCCGGGACTAGAAGGGAGCAGTACTTC.

The CDR3 sequence: CAWTGGGGNTIYF. The CDR3 region has the DNA TGTGCCTGGACGGGGGGGGGCGGAAACACCATATATTTT. The chain has TRBV30 and TRBJ1-3; maybe TRBD1 (6 bases). Trimming removed 4 bases at V and 4 bases at J, with 11 bases between. Germline CDR1 is GTSNPN and CDR2 is SVGIG (reference sequence). This CDR3 comprises 13 residues.

This chain links TRBV7-9 with TRBJ2-1; TRBD2 matches at 12 bases. Losses at the gene ends were 5 bases for V and 6 bases for J; bases not matched to a gene: 8. The CDR3 loop spans 16 amino acids. CDR1 SEHNR and CDR2 FQNEAQ come from the germline V gene (reference sequence). This CDR3 reads CASSGPTSGRPNEQFF. CDR3 sequence (DNA): TGTGCCAGCAGCGGCCCGACTAGCGGGAGACCCAATGAGCAGTTCTTC. Full variable domain (rest looked up from reference TRBV7-9 and TRBJ2-1): DTGVSQNPRHKITKRGQNVTFRCDPISEHNRLYWYRQTLGQGPEFLTYFQNEAQLEKSRLLSDRFSAERPKGSFSTLEIQRTEQGDSAMYLCASSGPTSGRPNEQFFGPGTRLTVL.

The genes are TRBV7-2 and TRBJ2-5; TRBD2 aligns across 9 bases. Germline loops: CDR1 SGHTA, CDR2 FQGNSA. This CDR3 is 14 amino acids long. After removal of 2 bases from V and 6 bases from J, the junction contained 4 bases not matched to a gene. As DNA, the CDR3 is TGTGCCAGCAGCTTAAGCCTAGCGGGAAAGACCCAGTACTTC. It encodes CASSLSLAGKTQYF. The variable domain in full, completed from reference TRBV7-2 and TRBJ2-5, reads GAGVSQSPSNKVTEKGKDVELRCDPISGHTALYWYRQSLGQGLEFLIYFQGNSAPDKSGLPSDRFSAERTGGSVSTLTIQRTQQEDSAVYLCASSLSLAGKTQYFGPGTRLLVL.

V usage is TRBV27 and J usage is TRBJ2-5; tentatively, D is TRBD2 (7 bases). Trimming stripped 6 bases from V and 7 bases from J, with 15 bases between. Germline lookup yields CDR1 MNHEY and CDR2 SMNVEV (reference sequence). The CDR3 sequence is 13 residues long. The CDR3 spells CASSRGARGTQYF. CDR3 nucleotides: TGTGCCAGCAGCCGGGGGGCGCGAGGGACCCAGTACTTC.

The chain uses TRBV20-1 and TRBJ1-2; D gene uncertain. Germline CDR1 and CDR2: DFQATT and SNEGSKA (reference sequence). The CDR3 contains 10 residues. Here the CDR3 reads CRPGSYGYTF. In DNA, the CDR3 is TGCAGACCTGGCAGTTATGGCTACACCTTC.

The chain combines TRBV2 with TRBJ2-3; the match to TRBD2 covers 9 bases. From germline, CDR1 is SNHLY and CDR2 FYNNEI. The J segment lost 0 bases and the V segment lost 7 bases, leaving 2 bases of the junction unmatched. The CDR3 consists of 14 residues. CDR3 residues: CASIAGVSTDTQYF. CDR3 DNA sequence: TGTGCCAGCATAGCGGGGGTTAGCACAGATACGCAGTATTTT.

This chain connects TRBV5-1 to TRBJ2-7, with 11 bases that match TRBD1. V dropped 4 bases and J dropped 6; count of bases not matched to a gene: 6. The length of the CDR3 is 14 residues. CDR1 SGHRS and CDR2 YFSETQ come from the germline V gene. CDR3 DNA: TGCGCCAGCAGCATGGGACAGGGGGTGGGCGAGCAGTACTTC. Translated: CASSMGQGVGEQYF.

This clone was picked up one time. The rearrangement links TRBV5-4 to TRBJ2-7; 7 bases agree with TRBD2. This CDR3 contains 16 residues. V shed 3 bases and J 4 bases; nucleotides not matched to a gene: 13. Germline V gene lookup returns CDR1 SGHNT and CDR2 YYREEE (reference sequence). The CDR3: CASSSKTSPQPYEQYF. CDR3 coding DNA: TGTGCCAGCAGCTCTAAGACTAGCCCTCAACCGTACGAGCAGTACTTC.

This chain joins TRBV4-1 and TRBJ2-3, with 9 positions matching TRBD2. The germline gives CDR1 MGHRA, CDR2 YSYEKL. J gave up 5 bases and V 0 bases, and 12 bases lay outside the gene matches. The CDR3 loop spans 18 amino acids. CDR3 region: CASSQEGGLAGSRDTQYF. CDR3 DNA: TGCGCCAGCAGCCAAGAGGGTGGCCTAGCGGGATCAAGAGATACGCAGTATTTT.

The chain carries TRBV6-5 and TRBJ1-4, with 9 bases fitting TRBD1. Per germline, CDR1 MNHEY and CDR2 SVGAGI. V shed 2 bases, J shed 7 bases, and the junction held 5 bases outside the gene matches. The CDR3 has 15 residues. CDR3 DNA: TGTGCCAGCAGTTACGGGACAGGGTGGGGTGAAAAACTGTTTTTT. It codes for CASSYGTGWGEKLFF.

The CDR3 reads CAGRRTGDTGELFF. The CDR3 nucleotides read TGTGCCGGGCGACGGACAGGAGACACCGGGGAGCTGTTTTTT. This rearrangement joins TRBV19 to TRBJ2-2, with 7 nucleotides matching TRBD1. The V gene's germline CDR1 is LNHDA and CDR2 SQIVND (reference sequence). V trimming: 11 bases; J trimming: 3 bases; junction bases outside the gene matches: 9. The CDR3 is 14 residues long.

The sample holds a few counts of this clone. The chain has TRBV9 and TRBJ1-5; D is ambiguous. Trimming took off 0 bases at V and 0 bases at J, with 7 bases between the two ends. CDR3 length: 15 residues. CDR1 is SGDLS and CDR2 is YYNGEE in the germline V gene. This chain's CDR3 is CASSVVPDSNQPQHF. Here the CDR3 DNA reads TGTGCCAGCAGCGTAGTTCCAGATAGCAATCAGCCCCAGCATTTT.

The J gene is TRBJ2-5, the V gene TRBV9; D might be TRBD2 (5 bases). Trimming removed 5 bases at V and 5 bases at J, with 16 bases between. Germline V CDR1 and CDR2: SGDLS, YYNGEE. This CDR3 spans 14 amino acids. This CDR3 reads CASSNTGREETQYF. The CDR3 DNA is TGTGCCAGCAGTAACACGGGGAGAGAGGAGACCCAGTACTTC.

The J gene is TRBJ2-3, the V gene TRBV24-1; 7 nucleotides line up with TRBD1. V gave up 4 bases and J gave up 3 bases; unmatched junction bases: 6. Germline V CDR1 and CDR2: KGHDR, SFDVKD. This CDR3 has 15 residues. The CDR3 loop is CATSDTGEGTDTQYF. The CDR3 nucleotides are TGTGCCACCAGTGACACAGGGGAAGGTACAGATACGCAGTATTTT.

The chain joins TRBV5-4 to TRBJ2-7; the match to TRBD2 covers 7 bases. This CDR3 spans 15 amino acids. V was clipped by 2 bases and J by 2 bases; unmatched bases: 7. Germline loops: CDR1 SGHNT, CDR2 YYREEE (reference sequence). The CDR3: CASSFGLADAYEQYF. CDR3 nucleotide sequence: TGTGCCAGCAGCTTCGGTCTAGCGGATGCCTACGAGCAGTACTTC.

This chain joins TRBV3-1 (or the pseudogene TRBV3-2) and TRBJ1-1; TRBD1 is a possible D gene (5 bases). The ends were cut back, 3 bases at V and 4 bases at J, with 9 bases in the middle. The germline V gene encodes CDR1 LGHDT and CDR2 YNNKEL (reference sequence). The CDR3 spans 13 residues. Written as DNA, the CDR3 is TGTGCCAGCAGCCACGGGGGGGGCACTGAAGCTTTCTTT. It specifies CASSHGGGTEAFF.

The rearrangement links TRBV6-5 to TRBJ2-7, with 11 positions matching TRBD1. CDR1 is MNHEY and CDR2 is SVGAGI in the germline V gene. This CDR3 region has 14 residues. After removal of 6 bases from V and 2 bases from J, the junction contained 3 bases not matched to a gene. The CDR3 region has the DNA TGTGCCAGCAGGGGGACAGGGGGGGCCTACGAGCAGTACTTC. This encodes CASRGTGGAYEQYF.

This chain links TRBV5-1 with TRBJ2-7; TRBD2 might be the D (5 bases). This CDR3 is 16 amino acids long. Germline CDR1 is SGHRS and CDR2 is YFSETQ. Between the trimmed V and J ends, which lost 4 bases and 0 bases, there was a span of 17 bases. The CDR3 region has the DNA TGCGCCAGCAGCATCGACCCTTGGAGGAGCTCCTACGAGCAGTACTTC. Amino acids: CASSIDPWRSSYEQYF.

This clone has just one count. The rearrangement links TRBV30 to TRBJ1-6; D not certain. Germline V gene sequence: CDR1 GTSNPN, CDR2 SVGIG (reference sequence). This CDR3 region has 14 residues. Trimming removed 2 bases at V and 5 bases at J, with 10 bases between. CDR3 DNA: TGTGCCTGGAGTTACGGCAGCGATAATTCACCCCTCCACTTT. It yields the protein CAWSYGSDNSPLHF.

The V gene is TRBV6-2 or TRBV6-3, the J gene TRBJ1-5; the D is unclear. Trimming took off 5 bases at V and 7 bases at J, with 24 bases between the two ends. This CDR3 comprises 17 residues. Germline CDR1 is MNHEY and CDR2 is SVGEGT. The CDR3, as DNA: TGTGCCAGCAGTCTACTCGACGGTGGCAGGTCGGGACAGCCCCAGCATTTT. Translating it yields CASSLLDGGRSGQPQHF.

The J gene is TRBJ1-4, the V gene TRBV19; D might be TRBD1 (6 bases). Trimming pared 7 bases from V and 4 bases from J, leaving 13 bases between. The CDR3 has 14 residues. Germline V CDR1 and CDR2: LNHDA, SQIVND (reference sequence). CDR3 in amino acids: CASTLGAGNEKLFF. The CDR3 DNA reads as TGTGCCAGTACCCTGGGGGCTGGTAATGAAAAACTGTTTTTT.